The 4 T cell receptor beta chains presented below share a single source sample, sequenced in a study of T cells after yellow fever vaccination (dated by TCRdb to between 2018 and 2020). Libraries were constructed by 5' RACE. Reads for this sample came from an Illumina HiSeq 2500. In-frame beta chains were kept once TCRdb had trimmed the public reads at Q25 with fastp and called clones with MiXCR. Merged by CDR3 protein, the rows form single entries marked with the most common genes and DNA. For this sample there are hundreds of thousands of distinct CDR3 sequences; approximately 13% appear just once. The ten largest account for more than 13% of the sample. The treatment or condition label, as the study defines it: live attenuated yellow fever vaccine strain. Material: PBMCs, obtained on the day of the yellow fever booster vaccination. These receptor sequences come from a man between 25 and 39 years old who received the YFV17D yellow fever vaccine.

This clonotype turned up a few times. The chain uses TRBV12-3 or TRBV12-4 and TRBJ2-3; D not resolved. Trimming took off 5 bases at V and 3 bases at J, with 12 bases between the two ends. The CDR3 loop spans 14 amino acids. CDR3 coding DNA: TGTGCCAGCAGTCAAGGGTCCAGGACAGATACGCAGTATTTT. It encodes CASSQGSRTDTQYF.

This clonotype was seen more than once but under ten times. The chain couples TRBV29-1 to TRBJ1-3; weak D call: TRBD1 (5 bases). Germline CDR1 and CDR2: SQVTM and ANQGSEA. V was clipped by 2 bases and J by 4 bases, with 12 bases between them. The CDR3 spans 14 residues. As DNA, the CDR3 is TGCAGCGTTGAATATGGAGGGGTCGGAAACACCATATATTTT. Its protein product is CSVEYGGVGNTIYF. Combining the CDR3 with reference TRBV29-1 and TRBJ1-3 gives the whole variable domain SAVISQKPSRDICQRGTSLTIQCQVDSQVTMMFWYRQQPGQSLTLIATANQGSEATYESGFVIDKFPISRPNLTFSTLTVSNMSPEDSSIYLCSVEYGGVGNTIYFGEGSWLTVV.

The rearrangement joins TRBV18 to TRBJ2-7; D ambiguous. Trimming pared 4 bases from V and 7 bases from J, leaving 11 bases between. CDR3 length: 12 residues. Germline CDR1 and CDR2: KGHSH and LQKENI. CDR3 in amino acids: CASSQSPVEQYF. CDR3 bases: TGTGCCAGCTCACAGTCCCCGGTGGAGCAGTACTTC.

This sequence joins TRBV30 and TRBJ2-1, with 9 bases fitting TRBD1. The trim removed 0 bases at V and 11 bases at J, leaving 5 bases unmatched. The CDR3 sequence is 13 residues long. Germline lookup yields CDR1 GTSNPN and CDR2 SVGIG (reference sequence). The DNA of the CDR3 is TGTGCCTGGAGTGTCTCCGGGACAGGGCAGCAGTTCTTC. This codes for CAWSVSGTGQQFF. The whole variable domain, filled in from reference TRBV30 and TRBJ2-1, reads SQTIHQWPATLVQPVGSPLSLECTVEGTSNPNLYWYRQAAGRGLQLLFYSVGIGQISSEVPQNLSASRPQDRQFILSSKKLLLSDSGFYLCAWSVSGTGQQFFGPGTRLTVL.